Below, 26 T cell receptor beta chains from the same sample are listed, as sequenced in a study of shared clonotypes between healthy human individuals. The repertoire was sequenced with immunoSEQ multiplex PCR; TCRdb's copy has only in-frame clones and lacks some. This table holds about 600,000 clones, roughly four fifths found once. Material for sequencing was PBMCs. These receptors all stem from a woman aged 40 to 50 in good health. Some clones in this sample may be carry-over from other donors' samples.

This clone was detected only once. The chain uses TRBV11-2 and TRBJ2-5, with TRBD2 matching over 11 bases. The assigned J gene may be wrong: the sequence end matches TRBJ2-7 better. CDR3 size: 14 residues. The germline CDR1 and CDR2 sequences are SGHAT and FQNNGV. The CDR3 DNA sequence: TGTGCCAGCAGCACCCGGACTAGCGGGTACGAGCAGTACTTC. Protein sequence: CASSTRTSGYEQYF.

The chain uses TRBV11-3 and TRBJ2-5, with TRBD2 identical over 7 bases. V lost 8 bases, J lost 4 bases, and 10 bases stayed unmatched. Germline V gives CDR1 SGHNT, CDR2 YENEEA. This CDR3 has 14 amino acids. This CDR3 is CASLARGLGETQYF. The CDR3 DNA follows: TGTGCCAGCCTCGCGCGGGGGTTGGGAGAGACCCAGTACTTC.

The V call is TRBV28, the J call TRBJ1-5; unclear D gene. Trimming shortened V by 3 bases and J by 0 bases, and 12 bases separated the two germline ends. CDR1 and CDR2 from the germline V gene are MDHEN and SYDVKM. The CDR3 has 16 amino acids. CDR3 DNA: TGTGCCAGCAGTTTCGAGTCCGCACCTAGCAATCAGCCCCAGCATTTT. Its protein product is CASSFESAPSNQPQHF. The whole variable domain, filled in from reference TRBV28 and TRBJ1-5, reads DVKVTQSSRYLVKRTGEKVFLECVQDMDHENMFWYRQDPGLGLRLIYFSYDVKMKEKGDIPEGYSVSREKKERFSLILESASTNQTSMYLCASSFESAPSNQPQHFGDGTRLSIL.

In this sample, this clone turned up many times. This sequence joins TRBV19 and TRBJ1-2; 9 bases are shared with TRBD1. Trimming cost V 11 bases and J 7 bases; bases outside gene matches: 11. Germline V gene lookup returns CDR1 LNHDA and CDR2 SQIVND (reference sequence). The CDR3 length is 13 residues. The CDR3: CASRGTGLFGYTF. The CDR3 DNA reads as TGTGCCTCTAGGGGGACAGGGTTATTTGGCTACACCTTC. Full variable domain (remainder filled in from reference TRBV19 and TRBJ1-2): DGGITQSPKYLFRKEGQNVTLSCEQNLNHDAMYWYRQDPGQGLRLIYYSQIVNDFQKGDIAEGYSVSREKKESFPLTVTSAQKNPTAFYLCASRGTGLFGYTFGSGTRLTVV.

The V call is TRBV29-1, the J call TRBJ1-2; D unclear. This CDR3 has 11 amino acids. Trimming stripped 5 bases from V and 3 bases from J, with 7 bases between. Germline V CDR1 and CDR2: SQVTM, ANQGSEA. The CDR3 DNA follows: TGCAGCGTTTCGCGTGACTATGGCTACACCTTC. Residues: CSVSRDYGYTF.

Points on this clone: Other DNA sequences from this sample encode an identical CDR3 as well. V usage is TRBV5-4 and J usage is TRBJ2-7; D remains unclear. Trimming shortened V by 2 bases and J by 3 bases, and 6 bases separated the two germline ends. The CDR3 is made up of 12 amino acids. From germline, CDR1 is SGHNT and CDR2 YYREEE (reference sequence). The CDR3, as DNA: TGTGCCAGCAGCTTTGGCATCTACGAGCAGTACTTC. Translation gives CASSFGIYEQYF.

Concerning this clone itself: This sample includes further DNA sequences coding for the same CDR3. The V gene is TRBV29-1, the J gene TRBJ2-7, with 7 bases matching TRBD2. Germline V CDR1 and CDR2: SQVTM, ANQGSEA. V dropped 4 bases and J dropped 0; count of bases not matched to a gene: 0. CDR3 size: 12 residues. The CDR3 protein is CSVAGGSYEQYF. The DNA for the CDR3 is TGCAGCGTTGCGGGAGGCTCCTACGAGCAGTACTTC.

The genes are TRBV9 and TRBJ2-1; weak D call: TRBD2 (6 bases). The germline V gene has CDR1 SGDLS and CDR2 YYNGEE. This CDR3 region has 15 residues. V lost 4 bases and J 0 bases, leaving 11 bases between the germline ends. The CDR3 sequence is CASSLRGISYNEQFF. The CDR3 bases are TGTGCCAGCAGCCTCCGGGGGATCTCCTACAATGAGCAGTTCTTC.

V and J are TRBV11-1 and TRBJ1-2; 7 bases agree with TRBD1. The V gene end was trimmed by 5 bases and the J gene end by 2 bases; junction bases not matched to a gene: 2. The CDR3 spans 13 residues. From germline, CDR1 is SGHAT and CDR2 FQDESV (reference sequence). The CDR3 DNA sequence: TGTGCCAGCAGCGTACAGGGGAACTATGGCTACACCTTC. Protein: CASSVQGNYGYTF.

The gene calls are TRBV2 and TRBJ2-7, with D unclear. The CDR3 spans 14 residues. Trimming pared 7 bases from V and 0 bases from J, leaving 13 bases between. Germline V gene lookup returns CDR1 SNHLY and CDR2 FYNNEI. CDR3 nucleotides: TGTGCCAGCATCGACGCGAGTAGCTCCTACGAGCAGTACTTC. It codes for CASIDASSSYEQYF.

This clone was observed at least ten times. The chain combines TRBV29-1 with TRBJ1-4, with D unclear. With 7 bases removed from V and 6 bases from J, the gap between germline ends came to 12 bases. Germline CDR1 SQVTM, CDR2 ANQGSEA. CDR3 length equals 12 residues. The DNA for the CDR3 is TGCAGCGCTGGAGAATCGGATGAAAAACTGTTTTTT. This translates into CSAGESDEKLFF.

V gene TRBV7-9 combines with J gene TRBJ2-3; D gene ambiguous. The V gene's germline CDR1 is SEHNR and CDR2 FQNEAQ (reference sequence). CDR3 length: 16 residues. V was trimmed by 5 bases and J by 0 bases, leaving 15 bases between them. CDR3 bases: TGTGCCAGCAGCCCCACTCCGTACGCCAGCACAGATACGCAGTATTTT. It translates to CASSPTPYASTDTQYF.

This clone was found a few times. The rearrangement links TRBV7-9 to TRBJ2-7; TRBD1 matches 9 bases. The CDR3 consists of 13 residues. Per germline, CDR1 SEHNR and CDR2 FQNEAQ (reference sequence). J was trimmed by 2 bases and V by 8 bases; bases with no gene match: 4. In DNA, the CDR3 is TGTGCCAGCGGGGACAGGGCGACCTACGAGCAGTACTTC. It encodes CASGDRATYEQYF. The whole variable domain, filled in from reference TRBV7-9 and TRBJ2-7, reads DTGVSQNPRHKITKRGQNVTFRCDPISEHNRLYWYRQTLGQGPEFLTYFQNEAQLEKSRLLSDRFSAERPKGSFSTLEIQRTEQGDSAMYLCASGDRATYEQYFGPGTRLTVT.

This clone has only one observation. The chain carries TRBV2 and TRBJ2-1, with 8 nucleotides matching TRBD1. Germline values: CDR1 SNHLY, CDR2 FYNNEI. Losses at the gene ends were 3 bases for V and 8 bases for J; bases not matched to a gene: 6. The CDR3 is 14 residues long. The CDR3 coding sequence is TGTGCCAGCAGTGAGGGGACAGGCAGGTATGAGCAGTTCTTC. This sequence encodes CASSEGTGRYEQFF.

This rearrangement joins TRBV28 to TRBJ1-5, with 12 positions matching TRBD1. V was pared by 6 bases and J by 2 bases, with 5 bases of the junction left unmatched. Germline-derived CDR1 and CDR2 are MDHEN and SYDVKM. The CDR3 loop spans 16 amino acids. CDR3 sequence reads: CASRPGQGAGNQPQHF. The CDR3 DNA sequence: TGTGCCAGCAGACCGGGACAGGGGGCTGGCAATCAGCCCCAGCATTTT.

The chain employs TRBV4-3 and TRBJ2-7; no clear D gene. The germline V gene encodes CDR1 LGHNA and CDR2 YSLEER. V was cut by 1 base and J by 0 bases, with 13 bases left in between. The CDR3 length is 16 residues. The CDR3 DNA is TGCGCCAGCAGCCAAGGGAACAGCCAGAGCTCCTACGAGCAGTACTTC. Translating gives CASSQGNSQSSYEQYF.

The rearrangement uses TRBV19 and TRBJ2-1, with 10 bases that match TRBD2. Unmatched junction bases numbered 16, after V lost 5 bases and J lost 9 bases. This CDR3 comprises 17 residues. Germline CDR1 reads LNHDA; CDR2 reads SQIVND (reference sequence). The CDR3 here is CASSVRRGLAGVTEQFF. Here the CDR3 DNA reads TGTGCCAGTAGTGTCCGACGAGGGCTAGCGGGGGTCACTGAGCAGTTCTTC.

This sequence joins TRBV5-4 and TRBJ2-7; TRBD1 agrees at 12 bases. The trim removed 4 bases at V and 2 bases at J, leaving 7 bases unmatched. The CDR3 sequence is 16 residues long. CDR1 is SGHNT and CDR2 is YYREEE in the germline V gene (reference sequence). The CDR3 region has the DNA TGTGCCAGCAGCCCAGGGACAGGGGGCCCTACCTACGAGCAGTACTTC. Its translation: CASSPGTGGPTYEQYF.

For this clone: A read error may be the cause here, since a much bigger clone is one base away. At the DNA level, this CDR3 is encoded by other sequences in the same sample as well. The J gene is TRBJ1-5, the V gene TRBV29-1, with TRBD1 as a possible D gene (5 bases). Looked up from germline, CDR1 is SQVTM and CDR2 is ANQGSEA. Trimming took off 6 bases at V and 5 bases at J, with 14 bases between the two ends. CDR3 length: 13 residues. The CDR3 region is CSVRTGGDQPQHF. Here the CDR3 DNA reads TGCAGCGTAAGGACGGGGGGTGATCAGCCCCAGCATTTT.

This rearrangement joins TRBV2 to TRBJ2-1; 11 bases map to TRBD1. CDR1 is SNHLY and CDR2 is FYNNEI in the germline V gene. With 6 bases clipped from V and 6 bases from J, the junction kept 7 bases outside the gene matches. The CDR3 length is 15 residues. CDR3 sequence reads: CASSKDRGQGNEQFF. The CDR3 DNA reads as TGTGCCAGCAGCAAGGACAGGGGGCAAGGCAATGAGCAGTTCTTC.

Worth noting for this clone: Compared with germline, one end of the junction differs, possibly owing to a read error. The J gene is TRBJ2-1, the V gene TRBV11-1; D may be TRBD2 (5 bases). Germline V gives CDR1 SGHAT, CDR2 FQDESV (reference sequence). The CDR3 runs to 12 residues. The CDR3 coding sequence is TGTGCCAGCAGCCTAGCCGGGGATGAGCAGTTCTTC. Amino acids: CASSLAGDEQFF. Combining the CDR3 with reference TRBV11-1 and TRBJ2-1 gives the whole variable domain EAEVAQSPRYKITEKSQAVAFWCDPISGHATLYWYRQILGQGPELLVQFQDESVVDDSQLPKDRFSAERLKGVDSTLKIQPAELGDSAMYLCASSLAGDEQFFGPGTRLTVL.

The chain links TRBV10-3 to TRBJ2-5; no clear D. V gave up 0 bases and J gave up 5 bases, with 13 bases separating them. The length of the CDR3 is 15 residues. CDR1 and CDR2 (germline): ENHRY, SYGVKD. The chain's CDR3 is CAISESNGSEETQYF. The CDR3 bases are TGTGCCATCAGTGAGTCGAATGGGTCGGAGGAGACCCAGTACTTC.

The V and J genes are TRBV25-1 and TRBJ2-1; D is perhaps TRBD2 (6 bases). V lost 4 bases to trimming and J lost 5 bases, with 21 bases between them. The CDR3 has 17 residues. Looked up from germline, CDR1 is MGHDK and CDR2 is SYGVNS. The CDR3 nucleotides read TGTGCCAGCAGTGCCCTGGAGGGCAGGGTGGGGAACAATGAGCAGTTCTTC. Residues: CASSALEGRVGNNEQFF.

The chain has TRBV27 and TRBJ2-1; 12 bases fit TRBD2. The CDR3 extends over 15 amino acids. CDR1 MNHEY and CDR2 SMNVEV come from the germline V gene (reference sequence). Trimming took 7 bases from V and 4 from J; bases not matched to a gene: 5. In nucleotides, the CDR3 is TGTGCCAGCACCAGACTAGCGGGAGCTTACAATGAGCAGTTCTTC. Its translation is CASTRLAGAYNEQFF.

This chain links TRBV6-5 with TRBJ2-1; D might be TRBD1 (5 bases). Trimming cost V 6 bases and J 2 bases, with 8 bases left between them. The CDR3 has 13 residues. CDR1 and CDR2 (germline): MNHEY, SVGAGI. In DNA form, the CDR3 reads TGTGCCAGCAGCAGGGCGGCCTACAATGAGCAGTTCTTC. It codes for CASSRAAYNEQFF.

The chain is built from TRBV28 and TRBJ2-7; D is possibly TRBD1 (6 bases). V gave up 9 bases and J gave up 3 bases, with 15 bases separating them. The CDR3 loop spans 13 amino acids. CDR1 and CDR2 (germline): MDHEN, SYDVKM. CDR3 DNA sequence: TGTGCCAGTACCTCGGGACAAAACTACGAGCAGTACTTC. As protein: CASTSGQNYEQYF.